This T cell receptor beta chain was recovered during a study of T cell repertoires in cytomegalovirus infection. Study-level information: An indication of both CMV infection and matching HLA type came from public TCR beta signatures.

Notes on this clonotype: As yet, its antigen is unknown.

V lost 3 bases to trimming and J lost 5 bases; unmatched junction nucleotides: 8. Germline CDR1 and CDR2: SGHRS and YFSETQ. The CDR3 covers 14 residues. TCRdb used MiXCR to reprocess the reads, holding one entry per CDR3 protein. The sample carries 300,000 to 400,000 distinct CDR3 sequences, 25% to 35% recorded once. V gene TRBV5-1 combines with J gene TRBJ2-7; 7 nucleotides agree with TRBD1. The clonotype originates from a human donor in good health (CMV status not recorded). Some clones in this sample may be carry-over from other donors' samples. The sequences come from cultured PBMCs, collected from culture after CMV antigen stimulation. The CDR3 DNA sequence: TGCGCCAGCAGCTCGGGACAGTCGATCGACGAGCAGTACTTC. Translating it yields CASSSGQSIDEQYF.